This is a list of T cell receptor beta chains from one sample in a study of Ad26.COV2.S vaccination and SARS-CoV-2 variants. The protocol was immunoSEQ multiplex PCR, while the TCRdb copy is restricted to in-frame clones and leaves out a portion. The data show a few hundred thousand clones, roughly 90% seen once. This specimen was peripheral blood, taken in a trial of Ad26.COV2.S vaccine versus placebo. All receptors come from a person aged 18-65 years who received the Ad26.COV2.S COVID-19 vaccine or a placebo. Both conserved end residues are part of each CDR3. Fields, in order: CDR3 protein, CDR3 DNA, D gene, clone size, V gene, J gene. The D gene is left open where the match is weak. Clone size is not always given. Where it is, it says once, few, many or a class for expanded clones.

CDR3 protein: CASSTSMGQGRGYTF; CDR3 DNA: TGTGCCAGCTCCACATCTATGGGACAGGGTAGAGGCTACACCTTC; D gene: TRBD1; clone size: few; V gene: TRBV9; J gene: TRBJ1-2
CDR3 protein: CASSQDRSRGQGYTF; CDR3 DNA: TGTGCCAGCAGCCAAGATCGGAGCAGGGGGCAAGGCTACACCTTC; D gene: TRBD1; clone size: .; V gene: TRBV3-1/TRBV3-2; J gene: TRBJ1-2
CDR3 protein: CASSPHRGNTEAFF; CDR3 DNA: TGTGCCAGCAGTCCACACAGGGGGAACACTGAAGCTTTCTTT; D gene: TRBD1; clone size: .; V gene: TRBV28; J gene: TRBJ1-1
CDR3 protein: CSVVPLRPSTDTQYF; CDR3 DNA: TGCAGCGTTGTCCCTCTTAGGCCTAGCACAGATACGCAGTATTTT; D gene: .; clone size: few; V gene: TRBV29-1; J gene: TRBJ2-3
CDR3 protein: CASSSGQGAIEKLFF; CDR3 DNA: TGTGCCAGCAGTTCAGGACAGGGGGCTATTGAAAAACTGTTTTTT; D gene: TRBD1; clone size: .; V gene: TRBV6-5; J gene: TRBJ1-4
CDR3 protein: CASSPVGGPSTDTQYF; CDR3 DNA: TGTGCCAGCTCACCTGTAGGGGGGCCCAGCACAGATACGCAGTATTTT; D gene: .; clone size: .; V gene: TRBV18; J gene: TRBJ2-3
CDR3 protein: CATAGGEGNQPQHF; CDR3 DNA: TGTGCCACCGCGGGGGGCGAGGGCAATCAGCCCCAGCATTTT; D gene: .; clone size: .; V gene: TRBV10-3; J gene: TRBJ1-5
CDR3 protein: CASRKDRAEDNQPQHF; CDR3 DNA: TGTGCCAGCAGAAAGGACAGGGCTGAGGACAATCAGCCCCAGCATTTT; D gene: TRBD1; clone size: .; V gene: TRBV6-6; J gene: TRBJ1-5
CDR3 protein: CASSRGVSYEQYF; CDR3 DNA: TGTGCCAGCTCGCGGGGGGTCTCCTACGAGCAGTACTTC; D gene: TRBD2; clone size: .; V gene: TRBV2; J gene: TRBJ2-7
CDR3 protein: CASSIRKRGISTDTQYF; CDR3 DNA: TGTGCCAGTAGTATAAGAAAGCGGGGAATCAGCACAGATACGCAGTATTTT; D gene: TRBD2; clone size: .; V gene: TRBV19; J gene: TRBJ2-3
CDR3 protein: CASSLATGRNIQYF; CDR3 DNA: TGTGCCAGCAGCTTAGCGACAGGGAGAAACATTCAGTACTTC; D gene: TRBD1; clone size: .; V gene: TRBV11-2; J gene: TRBJ2-4
CDR3 protein: CASSDRRQGLGDEQFF; CDR3 DNA: TGCGCCAGCAGTGATCGTAGGCAGGGGCTAGGGGATGAGCAGTTCTTC; D gene: .; clone size: once; V gene: TRBV10-2; J gene: TRBJ2-1
CDR3 protein: CASSLTGINEQFF; CDR3 DNA: TGTGCCAGCAGCCTCACAGGGATAAATGAGCAGTTCTTC; D gene: .; clone size: .; V gene: TRBV7-3; J gene: TRBJ2-1
CDR3 protein: CASSTLWDEQFF; CDR3 DNA: TGTGCCAGCAGCACTCTTTGGGATGAGCAGTTCTTC; D gene: .; clone size: .; V gene: TRBV7-2; J gene: TRBJ2-1
CDR3 protein: CAWRRQGTDTQYF; CDR3 DNA: TGTGCCTGGAGGAGACAGGGCACAGATACGCAGTATTTT; D gene: .; clone size: .; V gene: TRBV30; J gene: TRBJ2-3
CDR3 protein: CASSSSRDRIHRGAFF; CDR3 DNA: TGTGCCAGCAGCTCGTCCCGGGACAGGATCCATCGAGGAGCTTTCTTT; D gene: TRBD1; clone size: .; V gene: TRBV11-3; J gene: TRBJ1-1
CDR3 protein: CASSSIAGRLYNEQFF; CDR3 DNA: TGTGCCAGCAGCTCCATAGCGGGGAGGCTTTACAATGAGCAGTTCTTC; D gene: TRBD2; clone size: .; V gene: TRBV11-2; J gene: TRBJ2-1
CDR3 protein: CASSLTGYHEQYF; CDR3 DNA: TGCGCCAGCAGCTTGACAGGGTACCACGAGCAGTACTTC; D gene: .; clone size: .; V gene: TRBV5-1; J gene: TRBJ2-7
CDR3 protein: CASTLPRTGGTEAFF; CDR3 DNA: TGTGCCAGCACTTTACCCCGGACAGGGGGCACTGAAGCTTTCTTT; D gene: TRBD1; clone size: .; V gene: TRBV6-6; J gene: TRBJ1-1
CDR3 protein: CASSTPGTNAETQYF; CDR3 DNA: TGTGCCAGCAGCACACCCGGGACAAATGCGGAGACCCAGTACTTC; D gene: .; clone size: .; V gene: TRBV3-1/TRBV3-2; J gene: TRBJ2-5
CDR3 protein: CASSLVTSGESETQYF; CDR3 DNA: TGTGCCAGCAGCTTAGTAACTAGCGGGGAATCAGAGACCCAGTACTTC; D gene: TRBD2; clone size: once; V gene: TRBV11-3; J gene: TRBJ2-5
CDR3 protein: CASSLHADTQYF; CDR3 DNA: TGTGCCAGCAGCTTGCATGCAGATACGCAGTATTTT; D gene: .; clone size: .; V gene: TRBV5-5; J gene: TRBJ2-3
CDR3 protein: CASSVGQGLLDTQYF; CDR3 DNA: TGTGCCAGCAGCGTAGGGCAGGGGTTATTGGATACGCAGTATTTT; D gene: .; clone size: .; V gene: TRBV9; J gene: TRBJ2-3
CDR3 protein: CASSMGWETQYF; CDR3 DNA: TGTGCCAGTAGTATGGGGTGGGAGACCCAGTACTTC; D gene: .; clone size: .; V gene: TRBV19; J gene: TRBJ2-5
CDR3 protein: CATEATGGIYEQYF; CDR3 DNA: TGTGCTACAGAGGCCACAGGGGGTATCTACGAGCAGTACTTC; D gene: TRBD1; clone size: .; V gene: TRBV28; J gene: TRBJ2-7
CDR3 protein: CASSTEDRQGKSGEQYF; CDR3 DNA: TGTGCCAGCAGTACAGAAGACCGACAGGGGAAAAGTGGTGAGCAGTACTTC; D gene: TRBD1; clone size: few; V gene: TRBV6-7; J gene: TRBJ2-7
CDR3 protein: CASSDRGQLNEKLFF; CDR3 DNA: TGTGCCAGCAGTGATCGCGGACAGTTAAATGAAAAACTGTTTTTT; D gene: .; clone size: once; V gene: TRBV6-1; J gene: TRBJ1-4
CDR3 protein: CASSVAGARGEKLFF; CDR3 DNA: TGTGCCAGCAGCGTAGCGGGGGCAAGAGGCGAAAAACTGTTTTTT; D gene: .; clone size: .; V gene: TRBV9; J gene: TRBJ1-4
CDR3 protein: CASSVYGTGGDEQFF; CDR3 DNA: TGTGCCAGCAGCGTCTACGGGACAGGGGGCGATGAGCAGTTCTTC; D gene: TRBD1; clone size: once; V gene: TRBV9; J gene: TRBJ2-1
CDR3 protein: CASSQLAGGTDTQYF; CDR3 DNA: TGTGCCAGCAGCCAACTAGCGGGGGGCACAGATACGCAGTATTTT; D gene: TRBD2; clone size: few; V gene: TRBV7-2; J gene: TRBJ2-3
CDR3 protein: CASSLRSPPGTAGGCGETQYF; CDR3 DNA: TGCGCCAGCAGTCTCCGTTCCCCACCCGGGACAGCGGGGGGGTGCGGCGAGACCCAGTACTTC; D gene: TRBD2; clone size: once; V gene: TRBV23-1; J gene: TRBJ2-5
CDR3 protein: CASSEGTGTGNTIYF; CDR3 DNA: TGTGCCAGCAGCGAGGGGACGGGAACTGGAAACACCATATATTTT; D gene: .; clone size: .; V gene: TRBV9; J gene: TRBJ1-3
CDR3 protein: CSVEVAASYEQYF; CDR3 DNA: TGCAGCGTTGAAGTCGCAGCCTCCTACGAGCAGTACTTC; D gene: .; clone size: .; V gene: TRBV29-1; J gene: TRBJ2-7
CDR3 protein: CASSFDGYNSPLHF; CDR3 DNA: TGTGCCAGCAGCTTCGATGGGTATAATTCACCCCTCCACTTT; D gene: .; clone size: .; V gene: TRBV7-2; J gene: TRBJ1-6
CDR3 protein: CASSTEQGSQTAEAFF; CDR3 DNA: TGTGCCAGTAGTACCGAACAGGGGTCCCAAACCGCTGAAGCTTTCTTT; D gene: TRBD1; clone size: .; V gene: TRBV19; J gene: TRBJ1-1
CDR3 protein: CASSRAYEQYF; CDR3 DNA: TGTGCCAGCAGTAGAGCCTACGAGCAGTACTTC; D gene: .; clone size: few; V gene: TRBV28; J gene: TRBJ2-7
CDR3 protein: CASSPPASPSEQYF; CDR3 DNA: TGTGCCAGCAGCCCGCCAGCTAGCCCCAGCGAGCAGTACTTC; D gene: .; clone size: .; V gene: TRBV5-4; J gene: TRBJ2-7
CDR3 protein: CASSLTKAGEAFF; CDR3 DNA: TGTGCCAGCAGCTTAACTAAGGCAGGTGAAGCTTTCTTT; D gene: .; clone size: .; V gene: TRBV7-3; J gene: TRBJ1-1
CDR3 protein: CASSSGLAGGAEQFF; CDR3 DNA: TGTGCCAGCAGCTCAGGACTAGCGGGGGGGGCTGAGCAGTTCTTC; D gene: TRBD2; clone size: once; V gene: TRBV7-2; J gene: TRBJ2-1
CDR3 protein: CASRGGQGAFEQYF; CDR3 DNA: TGTGCCAGCAGGGGAGGACAGGGGGCGTTCGAGCAGTACTTC; D gene: TRBD1; clone size: .; V gene: TRBV6-6; J gene: TRBJ2-7
CDR3 protein: CASSVGSTDTQYF; CDR3 DNA: TGTGCCAGCAGCGTAGGGTCTACAGATACGCAGTATTTT; D gene: .; clone size: .; V gene: TRBV9; J gene: TRBJ2-3
CDR3 protein: CASSLVGGAGTDTQYF; CDR3 DNA: TGTGCCAGCAGCTTAGTGGGGGGGGCGGGGACAGATACGCAGTATTTT; D gene: .; clone size: .; V gene: TRBV7-2; J gene: TRBJ2-3
CDR3 protein: CASSTTLWGDRANGYTF; CDR3 DNA: TGTGCCAGCAGCACAACACTTTGGGGTGACAGGGCCAATGGCTACACCTTC; D gene: TRBD1; clone size: .; V gene: TRBV7-8; J gene: TRBJ1-2
CDR3 protein: CASSEMGLSNEKLFF; CDR3 DNA: TGTGCCAGCAGTGAAATGGGACTGAGTAATGAAAAACTGTTTTTT; D gene: .; clone size: .; V gene: TRBV6-1; J gene: TRBJ1-4
CDR3 protein: CASSRNRGETQYF; CDR3 DNA: TGTGCCAGCAGTCGCAACAGGGGAGAGACCCAGTACTTC; D gene: TRBD1; clone size: .; V gene: TRBV6-2/TRBV6-3; J gene: TRBJ2-5
CDR3 protein: CASSQGDPYNEQFF; CDR3 DNA: TGTGCCAGCAGCCAAGGGGACCCATACAATGAGCAGTTCTTC; D gene: .; clone size: .; V gene: TRBV3-1/TRBV3-2; J gene: TRBJ2-1
CDR3 protein: CASSIAAAYEQYF; CDR3 DNA: TGTGCCAGTAGTATAGCGGCAGCCTACGAGCAGTACTTC; D gene: .; clone size: .; V gene: TRBV19; J gene: TRBJ2-7